This TCR beta chain was sequenced for a study of CD8+CD57+ T cells in acquired aplastic anemia. Whole-study findings and limits: Controls and patients did not differ significantly in CD8+ Simpson's diversity. Patients and controls shared 25 to 30 CD8+ CDR3 sequences, highly expressed in patients.

Profiling of TCR beta VDJ combinations and CDR3 sequences used genomic DNA as template. TCRdb processed the reads anew with MiXCR; each CDR3 protein has one entry. This table holds around 170,000 distinct CDR3 sequences, 63% found once. The CDR3 covers 14 residues. V was pared by 9 bases and J by 9 bases, with 9 bases of the junction left unmatched. Germline CDR1 reads LNHDA; CDR2 reads SQIVND (reference sequence). This clonotype occurred many times. Its antigen is still unknown. The source material was sorted CD4+, CD8+, or CD8+CD57+ T cells (not recorded which) from PBMCs. This chain connects TRBV19 to TRBJ2-1; 12 nucleotides agree with TRBD2. The TCR was taken from a human donor in good health. CDR3 sequence reads: CASNLAGGNVEQFF. The CDR3 DNA is TGTGCCAGCAATCTAGCGGGAGGGAATGTTGAGCAGTTCTTC.